Here is one TCR beta chain with its context. The antigen is not known. V shed 5 bases, J shed 0 bases, and the junction held 19 bases outside the gene matches. Germline lookup yields CDR1 SGHRS and CDR2 YFSETQ. The CDR3 length is 20 residues. The data were produced by immunoSEQ multiplex PCR, yet TCRdb's version contains in-frame clones alone and is incomplete. Of some 580,000 clones in the sample, about 97% were seen once. The record originates from a study of shared clonotypes between healthy human individuals. Whole-study findings and limits: Estimated richness was generally greater in naive than memory subsets. Tissues were not sampled, only blood, and their repertoires likely differ. Across a handful of donors, naive CD4 shared 5% to 6%, naive CD8 3.5% to 4%, memory CD4 roughly 2.3%, memory CD8 about 0.4%. Generation of non-shared clonotypes was less probable than generation of clonotypes shared by all four donors.

The sequence derives from a woman aged 25-40 years in good health. This sequence joins TRBV5-1 and TRBJ1-4; TRBD1 matches 7 bases. Sequenced: naive CD4+ T cells sorted from blood. Subset specified: CD45RA+ positively selected. In DNA, the CDR3 is TGCGCCAGCAGGCGGCAGGGGGGCGATGGACGTCCGGCAACTAATGAAAAACTGTTTTTT. This gives the protein CASRRQGGDGRPATNEKLFF. Full variable domain (outside the CDR3, taken from reference TRBV5-1 and TRBJ1-4): KAGVTQTPRYLIKTRGQQVTLSCSPISGHRSVSWYQQTPGQGLQFLFEYFSETQRNKGNFPGRFSGRQFSNSRSEMNVSTLELGDSALYLCASRRQGGDGRPATNEKLFFGSGTQLSVL.